Listed here are 11 T cell receptor beta chains from one sample, sequenced in a study of OX40 agonist ivuxolimab in advanced cancers. Only in-frame clones appear in the TCRdb table, and some are missing; sequencing was by immunoSEQ multiplex PCR. Among 45,000 to 50,000 clones listed, approximately 90% were seen once. The material sequenced was CD4+ or CD8+ T cells sorted from blood, taken in a trial of the OX40 agonist ivuxolimab. These receptors originate from an adult with an advanced solid tumor such as melanoma, head and neck, liver or kidney cancer.

The chain has TRBV2 and TRBJ1-2; TRBD1 matches 7 bases. Germline V lookup: CDR1 SNHLY, CDR2 FYNNEI. The CDR3 contains 12 residues. V was clipped by 4 bases and J by 8 bases; unmatched bases: 4. In DNA, the CDR3 is TGTGCCAGCAGTGGGACAGGAGGAGGCTACACCTTC. Translating it yields CASSGTGGGYTF.

The chain carries TRBV11-2 and TRBJ2-3; tentative D call: TRBD1 (5 bases). Per germline, CDR1 SGHAT and CDR2 FQNNGV. CDR3 size: 16 residues. The ends were cut back, 0 bases at V and 0 bases at J, with 10 bases in the middle. CDR3 in DNA: TGTGCCAGCAGCTTAGATCACAGGTGGAGCACAGATACGCAGTATTTT. This gives the protein CASSLDHRWSTDTQYF.

This chain uses TRBV12-5 with TRBJ2-3; unclear D gene. V was shortened by 1 base and J by 10 bases, with 6 bases between the two germline ends. Germline V gives CDR1 LGHNT, CDR2 FRNRAP. The CDR3 extends over 11 amino acids. Here the CDR3 reads CASGLGTAQYF. CDR3 DNA: TGTGCTAGTGGTTTGGGTACGGCGCAGTATTTT.

This CDR3 reads CASSLTTEYEQYF. The DNA of the CDR3 is TGTGCCAGCAGCTTAACGACGGAGTACGAGCAGTACTTC. V usage is TRBV7-9 and J usage is TRBJ2-7; D is ambiguous. Trimming took off 2 bases at V and 4 bases at J, with 9 bases between the two ends. Germline lookup yields CDR1 SEHNR and CDR2 FQNEAQ (reference sequence). The CDR3 has 13 amino acids.

This chain connects TRBV6-6 to TRBJ2-2, with 13 bases aligning to TRBD2. The CDR3 loop spans 16 amino acids. CDR1 MNHNY and CDR2 SVGAGI come from the germline V gene (reference sequence). With 4 bases clipped from V and 6 bases from J, the junction kept 5 bases outside the gene matches. This CDR3 is CASSFRTSGGAGELFF. Written as DNA, the CDR3 is TGTGCCAGCAGTTTCCGAACTAGCGGGGGGGCCGGGGAGCTGTTTTTT.

V gene TRBV5-1 combines with J gene TRBJ2-1, with 8 bases lining up with TRBD2. The CDR3 has 15 amino acids. The germline gives CDR1 SGHRS, CDR2 YFSETQ. Germline trimming cut 0 bases from V and 3 bases from J; bases unmatched to any gene: 2. The CDR3 DNA sequence: TGCGCCAGCAGCTTGGGAGCGGGAGTCTACAATGAGCAGTTCTTC. It specifies CASSLGAGVYNEQFF.

The rearrangement joins TRBV7-2 to TRBJ2-7; D possibly corresponds to TRBD2 (6 bases). Trimming left V 4 bases short and J 2 bases short, with 12 bases between. Germline values: CDR1 SGHTA, CDR2 FQGNSA. CDR3 length: 14 residues. The CDR3 bases are TGTGCCAGCAGCTCCTCCCCGGGGGCCTACGAGCAGTACTTC. Its protein product is CASSSSPGAYEQYF.

This clone has only one observation. This chain joins TRBV5-1 and TRBJ2-7, with unresolved D. The CDR3 runs 13 residues. Trimming stripped 0 bases from V and 11 bases from J, with 15 bases between. Germline V CDR1 and CDR2: SGHRS, YFSETQ. The CDR3 is CASSLAPSSSEYF. The CDR3 DNA sequence: TGCGCCAGCAGCTTGGCCCCTTCGTCGTCCGAGTACTTC. Full variable domain (outside the CDR3, taken from reference TRBV5-1 and TRBJ2-7): KAGVTQTPRYLIKTRGQQVTLSCSPISGHRSVSWYQQTPGQGLQFLFEYFSETQRNKGNFPGRFSGRQFSNSRSEMNVSTLELGDSALYLCASSLAPSSSEYFGPGTRLTVT.

The chain has TRBV11-3 and TRBJ1-2; perhaps TRBD1 as D (6 bases). Trimming took 5 bases from V and 5 from J, leaving 12 bases between them. Germline-derived CDR1 and CDR2 are SGHNT and YENEEA. This CDR3 has 13 amino acids. For the CDR3, the DNA is TGTGCCAGCAGCACCGACAGGTTATATGGCTACACCTTC. It encodes CASSTDRLYGYTF.

The chain combines TRBV7-8 with TRBJ1-5; no clear D gene. The CDR3 is 15 residues long. Looked up from germline, CDR1 is SGHVS and CDR2 is FQNEAQ. The V end lost 5 bases, the J end lost 3 bases, and 14 bases lay between the germline ends. CDR3 DNA sequence: TGTGCCAGCAGCCAGCATTGGCGGAACAATCAGCCCCAGCATTTT. This encodes CASSQHWRNNQPQHF. Variable domain in full (rest from reference TRBV7-8 and TRBJ1-5): GAGVSQSPRYKVAKRGQDVALRCDPISGHVSLFWYQQALGQGPEFLTYFQNEAQLDKSGLPSDRFFAERPEGSVSTLKIQRTQQEDSAVYLCASSQHWRNNQPQHFGDGTRLSIL.

This chain connects TRBV25-1 to TRBJ2-5, with TRBD1 matching 9 bases. The CDR3 sequence is 13 residues long. Germline V gives CDR1 MGHDK, CDR2 SYGVNS. V trimming: 8 bases; J trimming: 4 bases; junction bases outside the gene matches: 5. The CDR3 reads CASPNRGRETQYF. CDR3 bases: TGTGCCAGCCCTAACAGGGGGCGAGAGACCCAGTACTTC.